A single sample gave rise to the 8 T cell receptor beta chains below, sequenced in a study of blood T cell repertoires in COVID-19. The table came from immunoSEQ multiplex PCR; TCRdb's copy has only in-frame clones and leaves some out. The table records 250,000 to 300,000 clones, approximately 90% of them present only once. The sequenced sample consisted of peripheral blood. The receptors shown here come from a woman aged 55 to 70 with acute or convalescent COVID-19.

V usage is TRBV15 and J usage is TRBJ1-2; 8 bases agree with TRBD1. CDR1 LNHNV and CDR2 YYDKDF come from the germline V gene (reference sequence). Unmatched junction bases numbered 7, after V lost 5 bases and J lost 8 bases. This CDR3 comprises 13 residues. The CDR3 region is CATSPDRGRGYTF. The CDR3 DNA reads TGTGCCACCAGCCCTGACAGGGGTAGAGGCTACACCTTC.

CDR3 nucleotide sequence: TGTGCCAACCCGACAGGGAACTCTGGAAACACCATATATTTT. It is translated as CANPTGNSGNTIYF. V gene TRBV6-5 combines with J gene TRBJ1-3; the match to TRBD1 covers 7 bases. V trimming: 10 bases; J trimming: 0 bases; junction bases outside the gene matches: 6. Germline CDR1 MNHEY, CDR2 SVGAGI. The CDR3 has 14 amino acids.

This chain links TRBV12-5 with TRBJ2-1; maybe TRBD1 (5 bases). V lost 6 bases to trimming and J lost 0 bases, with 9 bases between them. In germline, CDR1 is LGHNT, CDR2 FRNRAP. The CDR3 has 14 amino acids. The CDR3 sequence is CASGPTDSYNEQFF. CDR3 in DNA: TGTGCTAGTGGCCCGACAGACTCCTACAATGAGCAGTTCTTC. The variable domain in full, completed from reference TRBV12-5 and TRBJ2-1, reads DARVTQTPRHKVTEMGQEVTMRCQPILGHNTVFWYRQTMMQGLELLAYFRNRAPLDDSGMPKDRFSAEMPDATLATLKIQPSEPRDSAVYFCASGPTDSYNEQFFGPGTRLTVL.

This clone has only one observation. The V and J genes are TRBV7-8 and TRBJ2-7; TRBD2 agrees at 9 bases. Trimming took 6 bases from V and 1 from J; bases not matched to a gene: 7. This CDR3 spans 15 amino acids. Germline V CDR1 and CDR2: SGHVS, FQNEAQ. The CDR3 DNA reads TGTGCCAGCAGGGCTAGCGGGATGGGGTCCTACGAGCAGTACTTC. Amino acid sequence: CASRASGMGSYEQYF.

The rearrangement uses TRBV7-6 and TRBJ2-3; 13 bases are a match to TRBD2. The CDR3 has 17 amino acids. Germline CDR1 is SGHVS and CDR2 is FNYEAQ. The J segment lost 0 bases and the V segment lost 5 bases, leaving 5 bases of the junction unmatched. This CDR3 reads CASSRLAGGPSTDTQYF. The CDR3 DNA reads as TGTGCCAGCAGCCGACTAGCGGGGGGCCCGAGCACAGATACGCAGTATTTT.

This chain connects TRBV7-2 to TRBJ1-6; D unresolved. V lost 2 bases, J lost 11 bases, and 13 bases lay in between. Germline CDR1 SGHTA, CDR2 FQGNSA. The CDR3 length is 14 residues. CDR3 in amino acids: CASSLKDTVPPLHF. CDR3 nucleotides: TGTGCCAGCAGCTTAAAAGACACGGTTCCACCCCTCCACTTT.

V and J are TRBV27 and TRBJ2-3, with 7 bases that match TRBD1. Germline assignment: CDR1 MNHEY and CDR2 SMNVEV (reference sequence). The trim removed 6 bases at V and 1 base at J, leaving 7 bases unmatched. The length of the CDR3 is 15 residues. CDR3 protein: CASSEQGSRTDTQYF. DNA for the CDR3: TGTGCCAGCAGCGAACAGGGGAGTCGCACAGATACGCAGTATTTT.

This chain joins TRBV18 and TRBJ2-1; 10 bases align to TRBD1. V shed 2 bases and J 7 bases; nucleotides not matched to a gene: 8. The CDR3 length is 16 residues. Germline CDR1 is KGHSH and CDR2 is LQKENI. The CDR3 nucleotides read TGTGCCAGCTCACCATGGACGGGACAGGGGCGGAATGAGCAGTTCTTC. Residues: CASSPWTGQGRNEQFF.